The 19 T cell receptor beta chains given below trace back to one sample, sequenced in a study of cytomegalovirus exposure and HLA in healthy donors. The primer mix had 60 Vbeta and 13 Jbeta primers. Measured with immunoSEQ multiplex PCR; TCRdb has only the in-frame clones, and not every one. This table holds 60,000 or so clones, around 90% found once. Source material: PBMCs. Source of these receptors: a man younger than 40 in good health and CMV-seropositive.

V and J are TRBV11-3 and TRBJ2-5, with 12 bases matching TRBD1. With V trimmed by 4 bases and J by 1 base, 1 base remained unmatched. Germline V lookup: CDR1 SGHNT, CDR2 YENEEA. The CDR3 loop spans 15 amino acids. The CDR3 region is CASSSGQGAQETQYF. DNA for the CDR3: TGTGCCAGCAGCTCGGGACAGGGGGCCCAAGAGACCCAGTACTTC.

V is TRBV5-6 and J is TRBJ2-1; possible D gene TRBD2, 6 bases. Germline CDR1 and CDR2: SGHDT and YYEEEE. The CDR3 is 15 residues long. V lost 1 base, J lost 6 bases, and 14 bases lay in between. The CDR3 protein is CASSLSGLHFNEQFF. CDR3 nucleotides: TGTGCCAGCAGCTTGAGCGGGCTACACTTCAATGAGCAGTTCTTC.

This chain connects TRBV7-9 to TRBJ2-2; D unclear. The CDR3 is 12 amino acids. The V end was cut by 1 base, the J end by 6 bases, with 3 bases between. CDR1 and CDR2 (germline): SEHNR, FQNEAQ (reference sequence). CDR3 DNA: TGTGCCAGCAGCTTAGACTCCGGGGAGCTGTTTTTT. Amino acid sequence: CASSLDSGELFF.

The chain couples TRBV5-1 to TRBJ2-3; TRBD1 matches at 9 bases. The germline V gene encodes CDR1 SGHRS and CDR2 YFSETQ. The CDR3 spans 13 residues. Trimming removed 5 bases from V and 6 bases from J; junction bases left unmatched: 4. CDR3: CASRTGTGDTQYF. CDR3 DNA sequence: TGCGCCAGCAGGACTGGGACAGGGGATACGCAGTATTTT.

CDR3 in DNA: TGTGCCAGCAAGGAAGCTAGCGGAAACATTCAGTACTTC. Translating gives CASKEASGNIQYF. The V call is TRBV2, the J call TRBJ2-4, with 7 positions matching TRBD2. The ends lost 7 bases at V and 6 bases at J; junction bases unmatched: 6. This CDR3 comprises 13 residues. The V gene's germline CDR1 is SNHLY and CDR2 FYNNEI.

The V call is TRBV6-5, the J call TRBJ2-7; perhaps TRBD1 as D (5 bases). Germline lookup yields CDR1 MNHEY and CDR2 SVGAGI. V was clipped by 8 bases and J by 5 bases, with 10 bases between them. The CDR3 is made up of 11 amino acids. The CDR3 DNA reads as TGTGCCAGCGGGCAGGGTAACGAGCAGTACTTC. This gives the protein CASGQGNEQYF.

The rearrangement joins TRBV19 to TRBJ1-1; D not certain. From germline, CDR1 is LNHDA and CDR2 SQIVND (reference sequence). This CDR3 region has 13 residues. V was trimmed by 2 bases and J by 4 bases, leaving 8 bases between them. The CDR3 nucleotides are TGTGCCAGTAGTATATTGGGAGGCACTGAAGCTTTCTTT. This translates into CASSILGGTEAFF. Looking up the rest from reference TRBV19 and TRBJ1-1 gives the full variable domain: DGGITQSPKYLFRKEGQNVTLSCEQNLNHDAMYWYRQDPGQGLRLIYYSQIVNDFQKGDIAEGYSVSREKKESFPLTVTSAQKNPTAFYLCASSILGGTEAFFGQGTRLTVV.

The chain joins TRBV11-2 to TRBJ1-2, with 7 bases identical to TRBD1. Germline trimming cut 4 bases from V and 4 bases from J; bases unmatched to any gene: 12. The CDR3 covers 16 residues. The germline V gene has CDR1 SGHAT and CDR2 FQNNGV. The CDR3 bases are TGTGCCAGCAGCTCATCCGGGACAGCTATTAGCTATGGCTACACCTTC. Its translation: CASSSSGTAISYGYTF.

This chain links TRBV29-1 with TRBJ1-1, with unresolved D. This CDR3 is 12 amino acids long. The V end lost 4 bases, the J end lost 1 base, and 7 bases lay between the germline ends. Germline CDR1 is SQVTM and CDR2 is ANQGSEA. Here the CDR3 DNA reads TGCAGCGTTGCCCGACAGAACACTGAAGCTTTCTTT. It is translated as CSVARQNTEAFF.

This clone was counted only a few times. The V and J genes are TRBV7-9 and TRBJ2-7, with a tentative D call TRBD1 (5 bases). V shed 5 bases and J shed 4 bases, with 15 bases lying between them. Germline V gene sequence: CDR1 SEHNR, CDR2 FQNEAQ (reference sequence). The CDR3 length is 14 residues. CDR3 region: CASSPQVGRYEQYF. CDR3 sequence (DNA): TGTGCCAGCAGCCCACAGGTCGGACGATACGAGCAGTACTTC.

In its sample, this clone was seen a few times. The CDR3 DNA follows: TGTGCCAGCAGCTCGCGACAGGGGAGAGAAAAACTGTTTTTT. Protein sequence: CASSSRQGREKLFF. The chain uses TRBV7-9 and TRBJ1-4; TRBD1 matches 8 bases. The CDR3 runs 14 residues. V was clipped by 4 bases and J by 8 bases; unmatched bases: 6. The germline CDR1 and CDR2 sequences are SEHNR and FQNEAQ (reference sequence).

The rearrangement uses TRBV14 and TRBJ1-1; 7 bases map to TRBD1. Unmatched junction bases numbered 5, after V lost 4 bases and J lost 0 bases. Germline-derived CDR1 and CDR2 are SGHDN and FVKESK. The CDR3 covers 15 residues. This CDR3 is CASSLPGQMNTEAFF. In DNA form, the CDR3 reads TGTGCCAGCAGCCTCCCGGGACAGATGAACACTGAAGCTTTCTTT.

This clone was recorded only once. The CDR3: CASSPPGRGTNTIYF. CDR3 nucleotides: TGTGCCAGCAGCCCTCCGGGGAGGGGGACGAACACCATATATTTT. The rearrangement uses TRBV7-9 and TRBJ1-3, with D perhaps matching TRBD1 (6 bases). The V and J ends lost 5 bases and 7 bases respectively, with 18 bases between them. This CDR3 has 15 amino acids. Germline V lookup: CDR1 SEHNR, CDR2 FQNEAQ (reference sequence).

V gene TRBV18 combines with J gene TRBJ1-1; 9 bases are shared with TRBD1. The CDR3 is made up of 12 amino acids. J gave up 11 bases and V 3 bases, and 4 bases lay outside the gene matches. Germline V lookup: CDR1 KGHSH, CDR2 LQKENI. CDR3 in DNA: TGTGCCAGCTCACCGGACAGGGGAGTTGCTTTCTTT. It specifies CASSPDRGVAFF.

This chain joins TRBV28 and TRBJ1-2; D is unclear. This CDR3 has 15 amino acids. Germline-derived CDR1 and CDR2 are MDHEN and SYDVKM. Between the trimmed V and J ends, which lost 6 bases and 1 base, there was a span of 15 bases. The CDR3 DNA reads as TGTGCCAGCAGCCCTGGCGGTCAATTTAACTATGGCTACACCTTC. Protein sequence: CASSPGGQFNYGYTF.

The V and J genes are TRBV29-1 and TRBJ1-1, with 11 bases aligning to TRBD1. This CDR3 contains 14 residues. Germline CDR1 SQVTM, CDR2 ANQGSEA. Trimming took 2 bases from V and 5 from J; bases not matched to a gene: 4. CDR3 in DNA: TGCAGCGTTGAAAGGGGACAGGGGGGGACTGAAGCTTTCTTT. Its protein is CSVERGQGGTEAFF. Using reference TRBV29-1 and TRBJ1-1 for the parts outside the CDR3, the full variable domain is SAVISQKPSRDICQRGTSLTIQCQVDSQVTMMFWYRQQPGQSLTLIATANQGSEATYESGFVIDKFPISRPNLTFSTLTVSNMSPEDSSIYLCSVERGQGGTEAFFGQGTRLTVV.

The V gene is TRBV4-1, the J gene TRBJ1-5; TRBD1 matches 8 bases. The CDR3 runs 16 residues. The germline V gene has CDR1 MGHRA and CDR2 YSYEKL. V lost 3 bases and J lost 5; bases outside the gene matches: 9. The CDR3 here is CASSHHEAGGHQPQHF. The CDR3 coding sequence is TGCGCCAGCAGCCACCACGAGGCAGGGGGCCATCAGCCCCAGCATTTT.

J is TRBJ1-3 and V is TRBV30; TRBD1 is a possible D gene (5 bases). Trimming stripped 0 bases from V and 11 bases from J, with 8 bases between. Germline V gene data show CDR1 as GTSNPN and CDR2 as SVGIG (reference sequence). The CDR3 is 11 residues long. CDR3 sequence: CAWSVSGSIYF. DNA of the CDR3: TGTGCCTGGAGTGTGTCAGGGTCCATATATTTT.

The genes are TRBV5-5 and TRBJ1-5; TRBD1 might be the D (6 bases). The CDR3 covers 16 residues. CDR1 SGHKS and CDR2 YYEKEE come from the germline V gene (reference sequence). V lost 4 bases and J lost 3, with 17 bases in between. The CDR3 loop reads CASSPGGGRANQPQHF. CDR3 bases: TGTGCCAGCAGCCCCGGGGGGGGCAGGGCCAATCAGCCCCAGCATTTT.